The 3 T cell receptor beta chains presented below share a single source sample, sequenced in a study of identical twins listed by TCRdb under 2016. The library relied on 5' RACE. This sample was sequenced with an Illumina HiSeq 2000. TCRdb passed the public sequencing reads through fastp at Q25 and MiXCR, retaining productive beta sequences. For every CDR3 protein sequence, its rows merge into one entry that carries the most common genes and DNA. This sample lists roughly 1.6 million distinct CDR3 sequences; roughly 35% were detected once. Jointly, the top ten make up more than 0.25% of the sample. The sequenced sample consisted of cord blood. Source of these receptors: a newborn girl in good health.

Here the CDR3 DNA reads TGCAGTGCTAGAGATCCACGGACAGTACAAGAGACCCAGTACTTC. Translated, it gives CSARDPRTVQETQYF. The chain couples TRBV20-1 to TRBJ2-5, with D possibly being TRBD1 (6 bases). The CDR3 covers 15 residues. Trimming shortened V by 0 bases and J by 2 bases, and 13 bases separated the two germline ends. Germline V gives CDR1 DFQATT, CDR2 SNEGSKA (reference sequence).

J is TRBJ2-7 and V is TRBV20-1; TRBD1 might be the D (6 bases). CDR1 DFQATT and CDR2 SNEGSKA come from the germline V gene (reference sequence). V was trimmed by 0 bases and J by 0 bases, leaving 12 bases between them. The CDR3 covers 15 residues. CDR3 sequence: CSARDRDTVSYEQYF. The CDR3 bases are TGCAGTGCTAGAGACCGGGACACCGTCTCCTACGAGCAGTACTTC.

CDR3 coding DNA: TGTGCCAATCTCCACGACAGGGGGCATGGAGAGACCCAGTACTTC. This sequence encodes CANLHDRGHGETQYF. V and J are TRBV27 and TRBJ2-5; 10 bases are a match to TRBD1. CDR1 MNHEY and CDR2 SMNVEV come from the germline V gene (reference sequence). With V trimmed by 10 bases and J by 4 bases, 12 bases remained unmatched. This CDR3 is built from 15 residues.